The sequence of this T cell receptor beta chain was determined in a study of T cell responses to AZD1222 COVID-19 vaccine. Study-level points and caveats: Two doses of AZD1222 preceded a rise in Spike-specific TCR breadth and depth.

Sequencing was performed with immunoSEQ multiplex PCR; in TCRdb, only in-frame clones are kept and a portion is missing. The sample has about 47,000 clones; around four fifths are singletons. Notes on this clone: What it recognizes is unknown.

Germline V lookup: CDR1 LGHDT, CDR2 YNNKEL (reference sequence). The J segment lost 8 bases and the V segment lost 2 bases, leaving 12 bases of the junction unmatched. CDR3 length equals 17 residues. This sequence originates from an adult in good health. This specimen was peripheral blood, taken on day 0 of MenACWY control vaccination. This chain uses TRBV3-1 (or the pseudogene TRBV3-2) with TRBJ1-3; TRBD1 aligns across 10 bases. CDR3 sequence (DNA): TGTGCCAGCAGCCAAAAACATTCCCGGACAGGGGGAGACACCATATATTTT. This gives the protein CASSQKHSRTGGDTIYF.